The entry below describes one T cell receptor (beta chain). Measured with immunoSEQ multiplex PCR; TCRdb has only the in-frame clones, and not every one. The table lists roughly 1.5 million clones, around 98% of them singletons. The sample is drawn from a study of shared clonotypes between healthy human individuals. Sequenced material: naive CD4+ T cells sorted from blood. Subset in this sample: CD45RA+ positively selected. The receptor comes from a man aged 30-40 years in good health.

CDR3 nucleotides: TGTGCCAGCACCAAGGCAGGGTTAGCCAAAAACATTCAGTACTTC. Its translation is CASTKAGLAKNIQYF. The rearrangement uses TRBV25-1 and TRBJ2-4; tentatively, D is TRBD1 (5 bases). This CDR3 has 15 amino acids. CDR1 and CDR2 (germline): MGHDK, SYGVNS. V was pared by 7 bases and J by 0 bases, with 13 bases between.